Below, one TCR beta chain is given with its context. The target antigen is unknown. This record comes from a study of T cell repertoires in cytomegalovirus infection. Germline CDR1 and CDR2: GTSNPN and SVGIG (reference sequence). V shed 1 base, J shed 8 bases, and the junction held 4 bases outside the gene matches. The CDR3 contains 12 residues. TCRdb fed the reads into MiXCR, producing one record per CDR3 protein. The table includes roughly 310,000 distinct CDR3 sequences, around 29% detected once. This sequence was found in a human donor in good health (CMV status not recorded). Some clones in this sample may be carry-over from other donors' samples. This sample comprised cultured PBMCs, obtained from culture after CMV antigen stimulation. This rearrangement joins TRBV30 to TRBJ1-2, with TRBD1 matching 7 bases. CDR3 coding DNA: TGTGCCTGGAGTGAGGGGGCGCGAGGCTACACCTTC. It yields the protein CAWSEGARGYTF.